This entry describes one T cell receptor (beta chain). This entry comes from a study of blood T cell repertoires in COVID-19. Patients from Seattle were sampled longitudinally, starting during active infection. Assay used: immunoSEQ multiplex PCR; TCRdb lists only in-frame clones, some missing. Seen here are 150,000 to 200,000 clones, approximately 87% observed once, and the top ten hold around a tenth. Germline CDR1 reads MGHRA; CDR2 reads YSYEKL. V shed 9 bases and J 1 base; nucleotides not matched to a gene: 8. This CDR3 contains 17 residues. The sequenced sample consisted of peripheral blood. The rearrangement joins TRBV4-1 to TRBJ2-6; 11 positions match TRBD1. The TCR sequence derives from a woman aged 70-85 years with COVID-19, enrolled during active disease. CDR3 region: CASRPGQGVSGANVLTF. CDR3 DNA sequence: TGCGCCAGTAGACCGGGACAGGGGGTTTCTGGGGCCAACGTCCTGACTTTC.